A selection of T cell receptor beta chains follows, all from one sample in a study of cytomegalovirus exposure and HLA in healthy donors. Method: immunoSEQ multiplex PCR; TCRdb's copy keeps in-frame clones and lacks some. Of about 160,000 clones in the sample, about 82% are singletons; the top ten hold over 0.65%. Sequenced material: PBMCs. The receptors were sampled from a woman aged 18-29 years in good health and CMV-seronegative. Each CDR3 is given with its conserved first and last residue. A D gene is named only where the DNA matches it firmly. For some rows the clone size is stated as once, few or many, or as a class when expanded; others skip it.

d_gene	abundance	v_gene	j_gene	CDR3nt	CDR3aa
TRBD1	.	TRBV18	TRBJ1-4	TGTGCCAGAAGGGACAGGGGTGAAAAACTGTTTTTT	CARRDRGEKLFF
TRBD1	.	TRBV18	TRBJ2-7	TGTGCCAGCTCAGCGGACAGGGGAGCATACTACGAGCAGTACTTC	CASSADRGAYYEQYF
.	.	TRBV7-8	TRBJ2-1	TGTGCCAGCAGCTCCAGGAGACTAGTTTCAAATGAGCAGTTCTTC	CASSSRRLVSNEQFF
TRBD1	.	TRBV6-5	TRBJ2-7	TGTGCCAGCAGACGACCGGGACAGATCTACGAGCAGTACTTC	CASRRPGQIYEQYF
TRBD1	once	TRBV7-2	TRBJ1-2	TGTGCCAGCAGCGCCCGACGACAGGGGCGCGGGATAGGTGGCTACACCTTC	CASSARRQGRGIGGYTF
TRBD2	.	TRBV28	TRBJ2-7	TGTGCCAGCAGTAAGACTAGCGGGAGCCCCTACGAGCAGTACTTC	CASSKTSGSPYEQYF
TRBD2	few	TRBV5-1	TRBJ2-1	TGCGCCAGCAGCTTTTCCCTAGCGGGAGGGAATGAGCAGTTCTTC	CASSFSLAGGNEQFF
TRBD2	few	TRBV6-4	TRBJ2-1	TGTGCCAGCAGTCAACTAGCGGGAGGGGCTTATGAGCAGTTCTTC	CASSQLAGGAYEQFF
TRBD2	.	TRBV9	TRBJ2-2	TGTGCCAGCAGCGTAAGGACTAGCGGGAGCCCCGGGGAGCTGTTTTTT	CASSVRTSGSPGELFF
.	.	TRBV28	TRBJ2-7	TGTGCCAGCAGTTTAGGGTCCGACGGCGCGGCGAAGCAGTACTTC	CASSLGSDGAAKQYF
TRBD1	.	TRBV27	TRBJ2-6	TGTGCCAGCAGTCCCCTCGGACAGGGATCACACTCTGGGGCCAACGTCCTGACTTTC	CASSPLGQGSHSGANVLTF
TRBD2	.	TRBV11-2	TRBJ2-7	TGTGCCAGCAGCTTGGGTACGGGACTAGCGGGATTCAACGAGCAGTACTTC	CASSLGTGLAGFNEQYF
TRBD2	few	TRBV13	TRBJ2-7	TGTGCCAGCAGCTCCGGGACTAGCCCATCCTACGAGCAGTACTTC	CASSSGTSPSYEQYF
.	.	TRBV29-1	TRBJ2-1	TGCAGCGTTACCAGTTCCTACAATGAGCAGTTCTTC	CSVTSSYNEQFF
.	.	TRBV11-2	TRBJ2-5	TGTGCCAGCAGCGCAGTTACCACACAAGAGACCCAGTACTTC	CASSAVTTQETQYF
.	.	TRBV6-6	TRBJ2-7	TGTGCCAGCAGTCCAGGGGGGCAGGCCTACGAGCAGTACTTC	CASSPGGQAYEQYF
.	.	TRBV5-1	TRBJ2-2	TGCGCCAGCAGCTTGGAGCAGGGGGGAAGGGAGCTGTTTTTT	CASSLEQGGRELFF
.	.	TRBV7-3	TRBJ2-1	TGCGCCAGCAGCTTAAGGCAGGGGACCCACAATGAGCAGTTCTTC	CASSLRQGTHNEQFF